The 10 T cell receptor beta chains below were found in one sample sequenced in a study of T cell responses to AZD1222 COVID-19 vaccine. Some clones are missing from TCRdb's copy, which holds only in-frame ones; the method was immunoSEQ multiplex PCR. The sample has about 120,000 clones, roughly 91% seen once. Source: peripheral blood, taken 28 days after the second AZD1222 dose. All receptors derive from an adult who received the AZD1222 COVID-19 vaccine.

V is TRBV10-2 and J is TRBJ1-1; 7 bases are a match to TRBD1. The CDR3 totals 17 residues. The germline CDR1 and CDR2 sequences are WSHSY and SAAADI. V lost 2 bases to trimming and J lost 1 base; unmatched junction nucleotides: 10. DNA of the CDR3: TGCGCCAGCAGTGAGCCACACGGGCGACAGGGGAACACTGAAGCTTTCTTT. It specifies CASSEPHGRQGNTEAFF.

This chain links TRBV5-5 with TRBJ1-2, with D possibly matching TRBD1 (5 bases). Germline lookup yields CDR1 SGHKS and CDR2 YYEKEE (reference sequence). The CDR3 runs to 18 residues. Trimming took off 4 bases at V and 1 base at J, with 23 bases between the two ends. CDR3 sequence (DNA): TGTGCCAGCAGCGCGGGGGTGCCGATGAACTTTTTTAACTATGGCTACACCTTC. The encoded protein is CASSAGVPMNFFNYGYTF.

The chain links TRBV5-6 to TRBJ2-2; D unclear. Per the germline V gene, CDR1 is SGHDT and CDR2 is YYEEEE. This CDR3 comprises 14 residues. V dropped 1 base and J dropped 7 bases, with 11 bases sitting between them. CDR3 DNA: TGTGCCAGCAGCTTGACGGTGATCGGCGGGGAGCTGTTTTTT. Translated, it gives CASSLTVIGGELFF.

The chain carries TRBV7-2 and TRBJ2-3, with D unclear. The CDR3 is made up of 15 amino acids. Germline values: CDR1 SGHTA, CDR2 FQGNSA. The V gene lost 7 bases and the J gene lost 1 base, with 15 bases spanning the gap. In nucleotides, the CDR3 is TGTGCCAGCACCCAAAGAGGTTTGCGCACAGATACGCAGTATTTT. Residues: CASTQRGLRTDTQYF.

V gene TRBV6-5 combines with J gene TRBJ2-5; TRBD2 agrees at 11 bases. This CDR3 has 15 residues. Trimming at V came to 6 bases and at J to 5 bases, leaving 8 bases not matched to a gene. Germline CDR1 is MNHEY and CDR2 is SVGAGI. CDR3 DNA: TGTGCCAGCAGCCTTAGCGGGGGGGCCGGGGAGACCCAGTACTTC. Its protein is CASSLSGGAGETQYF.

This clone was counted once. The chain employs TRBV6-5 and TRBJ1-5; D perhaps matches TRBD1 (6 bases). This CDR3 comprises 13 residues. Germline CDR1 reads MNHEY; CDR2 reads SVGAGI. V was shortened by 6 bases and J by 12 bases, with 18 bases between the two germline ends. CDR3 sequence (DNA): TGTGCCAGCAGATCTTCACAGGGCAAGGGCCAGCATTTT. This translates into CASRSSQGKGQHF.

The V gene is TRBV15, the J gene TRBJ1-3; tentatively, D is TRBD1 (5 bases). Germline CDR1 and CDR2: LNHNV and YYDKDF (reference sequence). V lost 6 bases and J 0 bases, leaving 24 bases between the germline ends. The CDR3 is 19 residues long. CDR3 sequence: CATSSLIPGTVRSGNTIYF. In DNA form, the CDR3 reads TGTGCCACCAGTAGCCTTATTCCCGGGACGGTCCGCTCTGGAAACACCATATATTTT.

The rearrangement joins TRBV28 to TRBJ1-2; perhaps TRBD1 as D (5 bases). Trimming shortened V by 6 bases and J by 3 bases, and 11 bases separated the two germline ends. Looked up from germline, CDR1 is MDHEN and CDR2 is SYDVKM. The CDR3 has 13 amino acids. CDR3 sequence: CASSSRGYYGYTF. The CDR3 DNA follows: TGTGCCAGCAGCTCCCGGGGGTACTATGGCTACACCTTC.

The genes are TRBV3-1 (or the pseudogene TRBV3-2) and TRBJ2-7; tentatively, D is TRBD2 (6 bases). V was clipped by 0 bases and J by 1 base, with 16 bases between them. The CDR3 has 17 amino acids. CDR1 is LGHDT and CDR2 is YNNKEL in the germline V gene (reference sequence). The CDR3 here is CASSQDEFGTPSYEQYF. The CDR3 DNA reads TGTGCCAGCAGCCAAGACGAATTCGGGACTCCTTCCTACGAGCAGTACTTC.

The chain links TRBV27 to TRBJ2-7; D tentatively fits TRBD1 or TRBD2 (5 bases each). Germline V gene lookup returns CDR1 MNHEY and CDR2 SMNVEV (reference sequence). The ends were cut back, 0 bases at V and 6 bases at J, with 12 bases in the middle. This CDR3 comprises 14 residues. CDR3 nucleotides: TGTGCCAGCAGTTTATCGGGCCCGGGACGCGAGCAGTACTTC. Protein sequence: CASSLSGPGREQYF.